This T cell receptor (beta chain) was captured by sequencing in a study of blood T cell repertoires in COVID-19. Germline CDR1 SGHRS, CDR2 YFSETQ. Between the trimmed V and J ends, which lost 0 bases and 10 bases, there was a span of 17 bases. The CDR3 totals 16 residues. Sequencing was performed with immunoSEQ multiplex PCR; in TCRdb, only in-frame clones are kept and a portion is missing. The profile shows 200,000 to 250,000 clones, roughly 86% of them singletons. V usage is TRBV5-1 and J usage is TRBJ1-6; no firm D call. The TCR was taken from a woman older than 75 with COVID-19, enrolled during active disease. Input material: peripheral blood. CDR3 amino acids: CASSLDLLAVMSPLHF. The CDR3 DNA is TGCGCCAGCAGCTTGGATCTCTTGGCGGTAATGTCACCCCTCCACTTT.